The 4 T cell receptor beta chains given below trace back to one sample, sequenced in a study of glioma-infiltrating T cells after dendritic cell vaccination. Produced via immunoSEQ multiplex PCR; TCRdb's table is partial and in-frame only. The table has around 89,000 clones, around 86% seen once. The specimen was blood, collected before dendritic cell vaccination. All receptors come from a human donor with glioblastoma.

The chain employs TRBV30 and TRBJ1-5; 9 positions agree with TRBD1. V dropped 2 bases and J dropped 6; count of bases not matched to a gene: 11. Germline assignment: CDR1 GTSNPN and CDR2 SVGIG (reference sequence). The CDR3 sequence is 16 residues long. The CDR3 DNA follows: TGTGCCTGGAGTACCCTGGACAGGGGAGTAGGTCAGCCCCAGCATTTT. This gives the protein CAWSTLDRGVGQPQHF.

This clone came up a few times. The chain joins TRBV5-6 to TRBJ2-7; D not certain. Trimming shortened V by 2 bases and J by 3 bases, and 9 bases separated the two germline ends. This CDR3 has 13 amino acids. Germline V gene data show CDR1 as SGHDT and CDR2 as YYEEEE. The CDR3 sequence: CASSFGQIYEQYF. CDR3 nucleotide sequence: TGTGCCAGCAGCTTTGGTCAGATCTACGAGCAGTACTTC.

The J gene is TRBJ2-7, the V gene TRBV2, with 14 bases identical to TRBD2. This CDR3 has 16 amino acids. Germline CDR1 and CDR2: SNHLY and FYNNEI. J lost 5 bases, V lost 4 bases, and 7 bases had no gene match. The CDR3 sequence is CASSGRLAGGKNEQYF. Written as DNA, the CDR3 is TGTGCCAGCAGTGGCCGACTAGCGGGGGGGAAGAACGAGCAGTACTTC.

CDR3 bases: TGTGCCAGCAGCGAACAGGGTGACTATGGCTACACCTTC. Protein product: CASSEQGDYGYTF. This chain links TRBV9 with TRBJ1-2; D is perhaps TRBD1 (6 bases). The germline V and J ends were trimmed by 3 bases and 3 bases, with 9 bases remaining between them. Germline CDR1 and CDR2: SGDLS and YYNGEE. This CDR3 is 13 amino acids long.